There are many counts of the clone carrying this T cell receptor beta chain. What it recognizes is unknown. The use of a sample-barcoded 5' primer and a J-beta primer mix characterized a second PCR of roughly 6 to 11 cycles. Each CDR3 protein gets one entry after TCRdb re-called the 5' RACE reads with MiXCR. The sample yields around 870,000 distinct CDR3 sequences, under 35% seen once. Total RNA was isolated from each sample in quantities of at least 6 micrograms. Looked up from germline, CDR1 is SGHRS and CDR2 is YFSETQ. The V and J ends lost 0 bases and 2 bases respectively, with 12 bases between them. The CDR3 length is 16 residues. These data originate in a study of blood T cells in healthy people across ages. Findings and limits, study-wide: The study regarded diversity estimates from one million T cells as underestimates. Donors of long life had a larger count of naive CD4+ cells and greater diversity than aged donors. Naive T cell percentage strongly correlated with TCR beta diversity.

The rearrangement uses TRBV5-1 and TRBJ2-1, with D possibly TRBD2 on 5 matching bases. The sequenced sample consisted of blood. The clonotype was recovered from a woman aged 80 or older in good health. CDR3 bases: TGCGCCAGCAGCTTGGCCGAAGGGAGACCCTACAATGAGCAGTTCTTC. Protein sequence: CASSLAEGRPYNEQFF.